What follows is one T cell receptor beta chain and its context. This entry comes from a study of cytomegalovirus exposure and HLA in healthy donors. Primers for the PCR totalled 60 Vbeta and 13 Jbeta. Data came from immunoSEQ multiplex PCR; TCRdb stores just in-frame clones and leaves some out. The sample records about 100,000 clones, around 80% being singletons. Sequencing input: PBMCs. The TCR comes from a middle-aged woman in good health and CMV-seronegative.

The CDR3 DNA is TGTGCCAGCAGCTTAGAGGGAGGGAGAGGAGATACGCAGTATTTT. It is translated as CASSLEGGRGDTQYF. V usage is TRBV11-2 and J usage is TRBJ2-3, with 7 bases aligning to TRBD2. This CDR3 spans 15 amino acids. Germline assignment: CDR1 SGHAT and CDR2 FQNNGV. V was pared by 0 bases and J by 5 bases, with 5 bases of the junction left unmatched.